These 19 T cell receptor beta chains share one sample of origin, sequenced in a study of T cells in Graves' hyperthyroidism and ophthalmopathy. Authors of the study amplified TCR beta CDR3 regions from RNA transcripts. HTBI primers were the set used in a first-round RT-PCR of the TCR CDR3. Using its own MiXCR run on the multiplex PCR reads, TCRdb lists one record per CDR3 protein. Of about 350,000 distinct CDR3 sequences listed, about 15% are singletons. Source material: blood. The receptors were sampled from a woman under 40 with Graves' hyperthyroidism.

The gene calls are TRBV19 and TRBJ2-1; the D is unclear. In germline, CDR1 is LNHDA, CDR2 SQIVND (reference sequence). The CDR3 is made up of 14 amino acids. Deletions cut 8 bases from V and 2 bases from J, with 13 bases between. CDR3 protein: CASSSGFTYNEQFF. CDR3 coding DNA: TGTGCCAGTTCGTCCGGGTTCACCTACAATGAGCAGTTCTTC.

This clonotype occurred many times. The CDR3 sequence: CASSFGASRSYNEQFF. In DNA form, the CDR3 reads TGTGCCAGCAGCTTTGGGGCATCCCGCTCCTACAATGAGCAGTTCTTC. The V gene is TRBV11-2, the J gene TRBJ2-1; perhaps TRBD1 as D (5 bases). V lost 3 bases, J lost 0 bases, and 12 bases lay in between. Germline values: CDR1 SGHAT, CDR2 FQNNGV. CDR3 size: 16 residues.

This chain joins TRBV10-3 and TRBJ2-1; 9 bases are shared with TRBD2. The CDR3 consists of 14 residues. The V and J ends lost 11 bases and 4 bases, in that order; junction bases with no gene match: 9. Germline-derived CDR1 and CDR2 are ENHRY and SYGVKD. The DNA for the CDR3 is TGTGCCTCTAGCGGGACAGTGGGTTACAATGAGCAGTTCTTC. Translation: CASSGTVGYNEQFF.

This clonotype was seen only a few times. The chain joins TRBV6-1 to TRBJ1-2, with D possibly TRBD1 on 6 matching bases. CDR3 length: 13 amino acids. CDR1 is MNHNS, CDR2 SASEGT, per germline. Between the trimmed V and J ends, which lost 5 bases and 13 bases, there was a span of 20 bases. CDR3: CASSLFSGAGSTF. CDR3 coding DNA: TGTGCCAGCAGTTTATTTTCGGGGGCAGGTTCCACCTTC.

Many counts were recorded for this clonotype. The chain carries TRBV7-6 and TRBJ2-2; D may be TRBD1 or TRBD2 (5 bases each). From germline, CDR1 is SGHVS and CDR2 FNYEAQ. V was clipped by 1 base and J by 6 bases, with 12 bases between them. The CDR3 is made up of 15 amino acids. CDR3: CASSLGGGVAGELFF. The CDR3 DNA sequence: TGTGCCAGCAGCTTAGGTGGGGGAGTAGCCGGGGAGCTGTTTTTT.

This clonotype turned up a few times. The genes are TRBV30 and TRBJ1-3; D gene ambiguous. Germline CDR1 GTSNPN, CDR2 SVGIG (reference sequence). Trimming stripped 4 bases from V and 2 bases from J, with 12 bases between. CDR3 size: 14 residues. CDR3 protein: CAWTPRLAGNTIYF. The DNA for the CDR3 is TGTGCCTGGACCCCTCGGCTGGCTGGAAACACCATATATTTT.

This clonotype was observed at least ten times. The chain combines TRBV12-3 or TRBV12-4 with TRBJ1-1; possibly TRBD1 for D (5 bases). CDR3 size: 15 residues. V gave up 4 bases and J gave up 0 bases, with 12 bases separating them. The CDR3: CASSSRPGVNTEAFF. The CDR3 DNA follows: TGTGCCAGCAGTTCCCGACCGGGGGTGAACACTGAAGCTTTCTTT.

Only a few counts were recorded for this clonotype. The rearrangement uses TRBV20-1 and TRBJ2-7; D is possibly TRBD2 (6 bases). V lost 4 bases to trimming and J lost 6 bases, with 22 bases between them. The CDR3 is made up of 15 amino acids. From germline, CDR1 is DFQATT and CDR2 SNEGSKA (reference sequence). CDR3 DNA sequence: TGCAGTGCTAAGGACGTCCGGGACTCCCTAGGCGAGCAGTACTTC. It is translated as CSAKDVRDSLGEQYF.

V and J are TRBV2 and TRBJ2-1, with 9 nucleotides matching TRBD2. This CDR3 comprises 14 residues. CDR1 and CDR2 (germline): SNHLY, FYNNEI. V was pared by 3 bases and J by 13 bases, with 10 bases of the junction left unmatched. CDR3 sequence reads: CASSEELAGTSQFF. The CDR3 nucleotides read TGTGCCAGCAGTGAGGAGCTAGCGGGAACCAGTCAGTTCTTC.

The sample holds a few counts of this clonotype. The chain uses TRBV27 and TRBJ2-1, with D perhaps being TRBD1 or TRBD2 (6 bases each). V was clipped by 2 bases and J by 3 bases, with 11 bases between them. Germline V CDR1 and CDR2: MNHEY, SMNVEV (reference sequence). There are 15 residues in the CDR3. CDR3 coding DNA: TGTGCCAGCAGTTTAGAGGGGGGTTTCTACAATGAGCAGTTCTTC. Protein: CASSLEGGFYNEQFF.

The chain is built from TRBV7-9 and TRBJ2-7, with D possibly TRBD2 on 6 matching bases. Trimming stripped 5 bases from V and 3 bases from J, with 17 bases between. This CDR3 comprises 15 residues. CDR1 is SEHNR, CDR2 FQNEAQ, per germline (reference sequence). As DNA, the CDR3 is TGTGCCAGCAGCACACCCGACCGGAGGGACTACGAGCAGTACTTC. Translating gives CASSTPDRRDYEQYF.

The chain joins TRBV27 to TRBJ1-2; 7 nucleotides line up with TRBD1. J lost 4 bases, V lost 3 bases, and 2 bases had no gene match. The CDR3 is 13 amino acids. Germline V CDR1 and CDR2: MNHEY, SMNVEV (reference sequence). DNA for the CDR3: TGTGCCAGCAGTTTCCGACAGGGCTATGGCTACACCTTC. It is translated as CASSFRQGYGYTF.

This clonotype showed up just a few times. The V and J genes are TRBV6-1 and TRBJ2-2, with 11 bases fitting TRBD1. From germline, CDR1 is MNHNS and CDR2 SASEGT. V was clipped by 4 bases and J by 8 bases; unmatched bases: 6. The CDR3 spans 15 residues. The CDR3 sequence is CASSVPGQGEGELFF. CDR3 nucleotide sequence: TGTGCCAGCAGTGTCCCGGGACAGGGGGAGGGGGAGCTGTTTTTT.

V gene TRBV3-1 combines with J gene TRBJ1-1, with unresolved D. Germline assignment: CDR1 LGHDT and CDR2 YNNKEL (reference sequence). Trimming took off 3 bases at V and 7 bases at J, with 12 bases between the two ends. This CDR3 is built from 13 residues. DNA of the CDR3: TGTGCCAGCAGCCAGATGATGGAGGATGAAGCTTTCTTT. Its translation is CASSQMMEDEAFF.

J is TRBJ1-2 and V is TRBV7-3; no definite D call. Trimming removed 11 bases at V and 2 bases at J, with 9 bases between. Germline V gene sequence: CDR1 SGHTA, CDR2 FQGTGA. The CDR3 spans 11 residues. The CDR3 nucleotides are TGTGCCGGCCCCGAGAACTATGGCTACACCTTC. Translated, it gives CAGPENYGYTF.

Only a few counts were recorded for this clonotype. One base away lies a much larger clone, so this may be a sequencing read error. The chain is built from TRBV28 and TRBJ2-7; 8 nucleotides match TRBD2. The V segment lost 10 bases and the J segment 5 bases; nucleotides outside the gene matches: 10. In germline, CDR1 is MDHEN, CDR2 SYDVKM. The CDR3 runs to 13 residues. CDR3 DNA: TGTGCCATCCAGAGGGCGGGAGGTAACGAGCAGTACTTC. Encoded protein: CAIQRAGGNEQYF.

This clonotype was detected a few times. This rearrangement joins TRBV7-9 to TRBJ2-7, with D perhaps matching TRBD2 (6 bases). V lost 3 bases and J 2 bases, leaving 11 bases between the germline ends. The CDR3 is 14 residues long. CDR1 is SEHNR and CDR2 is FQNEAQ in the germline V gene (reference sequence). The CDR3 loop is CASSFDGGAYEQYF. The DNA of the CDR3 is TGTGCCAGCAGCTTCGACGGGGGAGCCTACGAGCAGTACTTC. Full variable domain (rest looked up from reference TRBV7-9 and TRBJ2-7): DTGVSQNPRHKITKRGQNVTFRCDPISEHNRLYWYRQTLGQGPEFLTYFQNEAQLEKSRLLSDRFSAERPKGSFSTLEIQRTEQGDSAMYLCASSFDGGAYEQYFGPGTRLTVT.

This clonotype turned up a few times. The chain couples TRBV14 to TRBJ2-1; D ambiguous. Germline lookup yields CDR1 SGHDN and CDR2 FVKESK. The CDR3 length is 17 residues. V lost 1 base, J lost 0 bases, and 13 bases lay in between. The CDR3 sequence is CASSQVPMLSSYNEQFF. The CDR3 nucleotides are TGTGCCAGCAGCCAAGTCCCGATGTTGAGCTCCTACAATGAGCAGTTCTTC.

As concerns this clonotype: A clone one base away is much larger, so this may be a read error. The CDR3 carries no conserved terminal phenylalanine or tryptophan, so it likely arises from a read error. The V and J genes are TRBV6-2 or TRBV6-3 and TRBJ1-1; 8 positions match TRBD1. CDR1 and CDR2 from the germline V gene are MNHEY and SVGEGT. The ends lost 5 bases at V and 4 bases at J; junction bases unmatched: 12. CDR3 length: 16 amino acids. In nucleotides, the CDR3 is TGTGCCAGCAGTCGCCCGGGAATAACAGGGGGCACTGAAGCTTTCCTT. Its translation: CASSRPGITGGTEAFL.